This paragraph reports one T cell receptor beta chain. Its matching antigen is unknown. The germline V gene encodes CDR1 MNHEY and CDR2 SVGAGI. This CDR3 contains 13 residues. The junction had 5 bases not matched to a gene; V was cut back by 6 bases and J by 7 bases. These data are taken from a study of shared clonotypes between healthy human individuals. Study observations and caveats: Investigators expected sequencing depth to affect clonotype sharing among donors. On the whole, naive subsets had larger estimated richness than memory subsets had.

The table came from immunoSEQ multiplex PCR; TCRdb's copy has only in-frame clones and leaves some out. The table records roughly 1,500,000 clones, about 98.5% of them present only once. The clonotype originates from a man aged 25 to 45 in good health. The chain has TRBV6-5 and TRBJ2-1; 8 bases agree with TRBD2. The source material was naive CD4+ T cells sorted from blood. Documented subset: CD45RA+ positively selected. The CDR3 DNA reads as TGTGCCAGCAGAAACAGCGGGAGTAATGAGCAGTTCTTC. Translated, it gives CASRNSGSNEQFF.